The clone carrying this T cell receptor beta chain was seen more than once but under ten times. Antigen specificity is unknown. Target depth was 1 in 200,000 to 1 in 1 million T cells, about 10x per clonotype. This table comes from immunoSEQ multiplex PCR, and its TCRdb copy is limited to in-frame clones, with some not included. The sample comprises tens of thousands of clones, over 65% of which are singletons, and around 36% rests with the top ten. The source of the sample is a study of cytotoxic CD8 clonotypes in ibrutinib-treated CLL. On the study more broadly: Investigators reported around 25 partial and 2 complete responses; after median around 63 months, roughly 15 patients remained remitted and approximately twelve progressed. General study results and limits: At baseline, clonality was higher than in age-matched healthy donors and correlated with CD8+ counts. Clonality increased at ibrutinib response, then returned toward baseline at progression.

The origin of this receptor is a human donor with chronic lymphocytic leukemia. Sequencing used PBMCs, obtained after 24 months of ibrutinib treatment.

The CDR3 nucleotides read TGTGCCAGCAGCCAGGCCAGGCAGGGGACCCAGTACTTC. It codes for CASSQARQGTQYF. This rearrangement joins TRBV13 to TRBJ2-5, with D perhaps matching TRBD1 (5 bases). The CDR3 covers 13 residues. Trimming pared 5 bases from V and 7 bases from J, leaving 14 bases between. CDR1 is PRHDT and CDR2 is FYEKMQ in the germline V gene (reference sequence).